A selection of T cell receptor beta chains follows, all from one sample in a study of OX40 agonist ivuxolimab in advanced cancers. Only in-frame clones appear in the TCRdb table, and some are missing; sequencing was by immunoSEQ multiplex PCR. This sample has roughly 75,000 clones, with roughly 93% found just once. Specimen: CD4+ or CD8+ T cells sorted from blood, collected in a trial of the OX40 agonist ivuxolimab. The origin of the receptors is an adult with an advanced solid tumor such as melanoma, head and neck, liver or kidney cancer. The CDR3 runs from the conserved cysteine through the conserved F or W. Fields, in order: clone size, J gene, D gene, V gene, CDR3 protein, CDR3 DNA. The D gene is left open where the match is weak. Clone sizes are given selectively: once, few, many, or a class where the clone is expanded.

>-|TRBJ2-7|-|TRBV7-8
CASSSYSGYEQYF
TGTGCCAGCAGCTCCTACTCAGGGTACGAGCAGTACTTC
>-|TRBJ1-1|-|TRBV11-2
CASSFLGLNTEAFF
TGTGCCAGCAGCTTTTTGGGTTTGAACACTGAAGCTTTCTTT
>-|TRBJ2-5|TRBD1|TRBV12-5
CASGPGQAQETQYF
TGTGCTAGTGGCCCGGGACAGGCACAAGAGACCCAGTACTTC
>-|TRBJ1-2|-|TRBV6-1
CASSEKVASLIDGYTF
TGTGCCAGCAGTGAAAAAGTCGCCAGCTTAATCGATGGCTACACCTTC
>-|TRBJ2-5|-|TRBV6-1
CASSEAAGRETQYF
TGTGCCAGCAGTGAAGCAGCAGGGCGGGAGACCCAGTACTTC
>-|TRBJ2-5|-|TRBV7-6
CASSFGKGRQETQYF
TGTGCCAGCAGCTTCGGTAAAGGACGGCAAGAGACCCAGTACTTC
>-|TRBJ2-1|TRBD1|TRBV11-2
CASSSPGQGAIDEQFF
TGTGCCAGCAGCTCCCCGGGACAGGGGGCTATAGATGAGCAGTTCTTC
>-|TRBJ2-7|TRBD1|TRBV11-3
CASSRAGTDYEQYF
TGTGCCAGCAGCCGAGCCGGGACAGACTACGAGCAGTACTTC
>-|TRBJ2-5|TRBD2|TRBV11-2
CASSATGTSGETQYF
TGTGCCAGCAGCGCGACCGGGACTAGCGGGGAGACCCAGTACTTC
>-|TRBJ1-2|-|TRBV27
CASSFKMGRVNYGYTF
TGTGCCAGCAGTTTCAAAATGGGCAGGGTCAACTATGGCTACACCTTC
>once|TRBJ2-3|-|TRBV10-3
CAISELQSTDTQYF
TGTGCCATCAGTGAGCTCCAAAGCACAGATACGCAGTATTTT
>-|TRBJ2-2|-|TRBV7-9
CASSSTIQVAGELFF
TGTGCCAGCAGCTCAACGATACAGGTCGCCGGGGAGCTGTTTTTT
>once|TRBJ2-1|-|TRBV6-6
CATRSLGYEQFF
TGTGCCACTCGGTCGCTTGGATATGAGCAGTTCTTC
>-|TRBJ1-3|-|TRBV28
CASSPDSNSGNTIYF
TGTGCCAGCAGTCCTGACAGTAACTCTGGAAACACCATATATTTT
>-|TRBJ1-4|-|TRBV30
CAWSLTQGSNEKLFF
TGTGCCTGGAGTCTCACCCAGGGGTCTAATGAAAAACTGTTTTTT
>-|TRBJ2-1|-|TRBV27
CASSLGNEQFF
TGTGCCAGCAGTTTGGGCAATGAGCAGTTCTTC
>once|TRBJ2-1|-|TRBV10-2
CASSESEGRGNEQFF
TGCGCCAGCAGTGAGTCTGAGGGACGGGGCAATGAGCAGTTCTTC
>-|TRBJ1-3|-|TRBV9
CASSADGNTIYF
TGTGCCAGCAGCGCCGACGGAAACACCATATATTTT
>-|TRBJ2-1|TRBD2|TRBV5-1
CASSIGTSGIGNEQFF
TGCGCCAGCAGCATCGGGACTAGCGGGATCGGTAATGAGCAGTTCTTC
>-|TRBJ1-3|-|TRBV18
CASSPVTELVGGNTIYF
TGTGCCAGCTCACCGGTTACGGAACTTGTTGGTGGAAACACCATATATTTT
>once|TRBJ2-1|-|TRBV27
CASSPRDAYNEQFF
TGTGCCAGCAGTCCGAGGGATGCCTACAATGAGCAGTTCTTC
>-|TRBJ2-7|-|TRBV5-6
CASSWGNPKLYEQYF
TGTGCCAGCAGCTGGGGGAATCCCAAACTCTACGAGCAGTACTTC
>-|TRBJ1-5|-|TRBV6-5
CASSPGHYSNQPQHF
TGTGCCAGCAGTCCGGGACACTATAGCAATCAGCCCCAGCATTTT
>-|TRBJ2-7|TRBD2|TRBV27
CASSTTPAGVTEQYF
TGTGCCAGCAGTACGACCCCAGCGGGAGTGACCGAGCAGTACTTC
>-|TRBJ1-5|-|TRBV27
CASSLLGGRPQHF
TGTGCCAGCAGTTTACTGGGTGGTCGGCCCCAGCATTTT
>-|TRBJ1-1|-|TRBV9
CASSPQITEAFF
TGTGCCAGCAGCCCCCAGATCACTGAAGCTTTCTTT
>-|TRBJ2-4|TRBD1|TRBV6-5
CASSPMTGGGDIQYF
TGTGCCAGCAGTCCTATGACAGGGGGAGGGGACATTCAGTACTTC
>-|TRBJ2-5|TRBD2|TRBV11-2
CASSLERGPGETQYF
TGTGCCAGCAGCTTGGAGCGGGGGCCGGGGGAGACCCAGTACTTC